Each of the 6 T cell receptor beta chains below was sequenced from the same sample in a study. The sorted Tregs were CD4+CD25+CD127-/low cells. TCRdb recomputed calls from the 5' RACE reads with MiXCR, one row per CDR3 protein. The profile shows more than 55,000 distinct CDR3 sequences, roughly 25% of them singletons. The sample taken for sequencing was tumor-infiltrating Tregs sorted from the breast tumor. The receptors were gathered from a female donor with breast cancer.

The chain combines TRBV5-6 with TRBJ2-2; tentatively, D is TRBD2 (6 bases). Germline CDR1 is SGHDT and CDR2 is YYEEEE. The CDR3 runs to 14 residues. Trimming removed 4 bases from V and 4 bases from J, with 11 bases in between. This chain's CDR3 is CASSRPSATGELFF. CDR3 sequence (DNA): TGTGCCAGCAGCCGTCCTAGCGCCACCGGGGAGCTGTTTTTT.

This clonotype occurred many times. This chain uses TRBV5-6 with TRBJ1-1; D is unclear. CDR3 size: 14 residues. Trimming stripped 2 bases from V and 1 base from J, with 9 bases between. The germline gives CDR1 SGHDT, CDR2 YYEEEE. The CDR3 bases are TGTGCCAGCAGCTTAGGACGGAAGAACACTGAAGCTTTCTTT. This codes for CASSLGRKNTEAFF.

The chain couples TRBV7-9 to TRBJ1-5; D not resolved. The CDR3 has 13 amino acids. Germline V gene sequence: CDR1 SEHNR, CDR2 FQNEAQ (reference sequence). Trimming removed 6 bases from V and 2 bases from J, with 8 bases in between. This CDR3 is CASSQSGNQPQHF. The CDR3 region has the DNA TGTGCCAGCAGTCAAAGCGGCAATCAGCCCCAGCATTTT.

The chain carries TRBV28 and TRBJ1-5; 7 bases agree with TRBD1. The CDR3 loop spans 16 amino acids. Germline lookup yields CDR1 MDHEN and CDR2 SYDVKM. The V gene end was trimmed by 8 bases and the J gene end by 2 bases; junction bases not matched to a gene: 12. The CDR3 reads CASGPPRQGGNQPQHF. The CDR3 DNA is TGTGCCAGCGGCCCTCCCCGACAGGGTGGCAATCAGCCCCAGCATTTT.

This clonotype was observed many times. This chain links TRBV5-1 with TRBJ2-1; maybe TRBD1 (7 bases). The CDR3 covers 15 residues. From germline, CDR1 is SGHRS and CDR2 YFSETQ. V was trimmed by 5 bases and J by 4 bases, leaving 16 bases between them. CDR3: CASREGAYLYNEQFF. Written as DNA, the CDR3 is TGCGCCAGCAGGGAGGGGGCCTACCTTTACAATGAGCAGTTCTTC.

This clonotype has more than one count but fewer than ten. CDR3 loop: CASPGGRLSTEAFF. For the CDR3, the DNA is TGTGCCAGTCCCGGGGGGAGGTTGAGCACTGAAGCTTTCTTT. The chain recombines TRBV6-1 with TRBJ1-1; the D gene is possibly TRBD1 (5 bases). The CDR3 extends over 14 amino acids. The germline V gene has CDR1 MNHNS and CDR2 SASEGT. With 9 bases removed from V and 4 bases from J, the gap between germline ends came to 18 bases.